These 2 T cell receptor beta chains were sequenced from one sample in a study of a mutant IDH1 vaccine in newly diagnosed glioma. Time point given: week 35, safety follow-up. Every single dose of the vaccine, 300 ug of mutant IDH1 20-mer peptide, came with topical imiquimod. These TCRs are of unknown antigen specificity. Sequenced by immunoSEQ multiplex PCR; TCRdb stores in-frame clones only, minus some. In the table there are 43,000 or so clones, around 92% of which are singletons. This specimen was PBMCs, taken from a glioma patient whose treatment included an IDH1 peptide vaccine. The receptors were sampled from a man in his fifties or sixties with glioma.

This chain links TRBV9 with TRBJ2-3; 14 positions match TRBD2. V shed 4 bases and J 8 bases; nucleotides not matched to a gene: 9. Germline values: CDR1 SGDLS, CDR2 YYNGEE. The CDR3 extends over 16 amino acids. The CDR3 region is CASSRGTSGGGGTQYF. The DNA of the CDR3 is TGTGCCAGCAGCCGAGGGACTAGCGGGGGAGGAGGTACGCAGTATTTT.

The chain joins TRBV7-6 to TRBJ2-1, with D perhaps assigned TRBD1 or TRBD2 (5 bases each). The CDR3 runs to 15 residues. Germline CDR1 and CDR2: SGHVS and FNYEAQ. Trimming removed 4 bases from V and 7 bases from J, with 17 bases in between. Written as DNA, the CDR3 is TGTGCCAGCAGCTCTAGGGGACGGGCCCATAATGAGCAGTTCTTC. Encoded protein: CASSSRGRAHNEQFF.